This T cell receptor beta chain was retrieved from a study of blood T cell repertoires in COVID-19. About the research overall: Acute-phase and convalescent COVID-19 samples originated in the United States, Italy and Spain. T cells, B-cell-depleted T cells, or PBMCs supplied cDNA or gDNA.

Patients at the Seattle site were enrolled during active infection and followed longitudinally. Germline CDR1 and CDR2: SGHNT and YENEEA. The CDR3 is 13 residues long. Trimming cost V 11 bases and J 3 bases; bases outside gene matches: 9. Original methodology: Nucleated cell number was recorded as an estimate derived from reference gene primer amplification. Some clones are missing from TCRdb's copy, which holds only in-frame ones; the method was immunoSEQ multiplex PCR. Clone size and V and J calls were adopted from that table, with D and trimming inferred from the DNA. Of about 93,000 clones in the sample, roughly 90% are singletons; the top ten hold about 4.8%.

The genes are TRBV11-3 and TRBJ2-7, with 8 bases fitting TRBD1. The sequencing input was peripheral blood. This receptor was obtained from a man aged 60 to 75 with COVID-19, enrolled during active disease. CDR3 sequence reads: CARPGTGNYEQYF. CDR3 sequence (DNA): TGTGCCCGCCCTGGGACAGGCAACTACGAGCAGTACTTC. Looking up the rest from reference TRBV11-3 and TRBJ2-7 gives the full variable domain: EAGVVQSPRYKIIEKKQPVAFWCNPISGHNTLYWYLQNLGQGPELLIRYENEEAVDDSQLPKDRFSAERLKGVDSTLKIQPAELGDSAVYLCARPGTGNYEQYFGPGTRLTVT.